One T cell receptor beta chain is described in this entry. V was shortened by 3 bases and J by 6 bases, with 9 bases between the two germline ends. Germline values: CDR1 SGHDN, CDR2 FVKESK. This CDR3 comprises 14 residues. Primers for the PCR totalled 60 Vbeta and 13 Jbeta. Produced via immunoSEQ multiplex PCR; TCRdb's table is partial and in-frame only. The repertoire holds 85,000 to 100,000 clones, with over 65% as singletons. The data were obtained in a study of cytomegalovirus exposure and HLA in healthy donors. This chain links TRBV14 with TRBJ1-6; possible D gene TRBD1, 5 bases. The TCR comes from a man aged 40-49 years in good health and CMV-seronegative. Material for sequencing was PBMCs. The CDR3 loop is CASSHVGVNSPLHF. CDR3 DNA: TGTGCCAGCAGCCACGTAGGGGTTAATTCACCCCTCCACTTT.